The subject of this entry is one T cell receptor beta chain. What antigen it recognizes has not been identified. Base qualities are not at hand, and no much larger clone is one base apart. TCRbeta CDR3 regions were amplified from genomic DNA using the immunoSEQ Assay, a bias-controlled multiplex PCR. The authors' analysis ran thus. The number of nucleated cells in each sample was estimated from the amplification of reference gene primers within the assay. To quantify the absolute abundance of each unique TCRbeta CDR3 rearrangement, sequence reads were collapsed and filtered. For each sample, productive Simpson clonality was calculated as the square root of Simpson's diversity index across productive rearrangements. Held by TCRdb, this immuneACCESS table contains in-frame sequences only and omits some clones. Under half of the omission traces to an unresolved V gene where checked; the cause of the rest is unknown. V, J and clone size were drawn from that table, and D and trimming were deduced from the DNA. The sample profile shows 200,000 or so clones; around 81% of them were found once. Of the sample, 2% to 2.5% is held by the ten largest clones.

The CDR3 holds 19 amino acids from the cysteine to the phenylalanine. Only CDR3 DNA remains: 57 bases, in frame from the first base. CDR1 and CDR2 (SGHTA, FQGNSA) derive from the germline V gene. The V end gives up 1 base and the J end 0 bases, leaving 9 bases in the junction not matched to a gene. This entry comes from a study of blood T cell repertoires in COVID-19 (dated by TCRdb to the early 2020s). Context from the whole study: Samples from collaborators originated in the United States, Italy and Spain and spanned both the acute and convalescent phases of COVID-19. The material from the prospective study consisted of cDNA or gDNA derived from T cells, B-cell-depleted T cells, or PBMCs. The dataset comprised deeply sampled blood TCRbeta repertoires from subjects exposed to, actively infected with, or recovered from COVID-19. The repertoires were made available in a free public database intended to serve as a resource for research on the immune response to SARS-CoV-2. Samples came from the ongoing ImmuneRACE study (first 160 participants) plus 1,254 subjects from 6 global collaborators. Nearly every sample came with metadata listing a de-identified subject ID, COVID-19 status, age in years and sex. Where available, HLA class I and class II types were taken from metadata supplied by the sample provider and were not determined by assay-based typing. Overall results and qualifications from the work: How much clinical and demographic metadata was included differed by source and by participant, and the metadata was provided uncurated.

Each collaborating institution followed its own protocols to collect whole blood in K2EDTA tubes. Collaborator samples were shipped for TCRbeta analysis as frozen whole blood, isolated PBMCs, or DNA extracted from either sample type. This TCR was recovered from a woman aged 55-70 years with acute or convalescent COVID-19. The rearrangement combines TRBV7-2 with TRBJ1-6, with 7 bases in between that match TRBD1. The sample consisted of peripheral blood. This receptor carries the CDR3 CASSLVTGASSSYNSPLHF. The nucleotide sequence is TGTGCCAGCAGCTTAGTAACAGGGGCGTCGAGCTCCTATAATTCACCCCTCCACTTT.